In its sample, the clone carrying this T cell receptor (beta chain) was seen many times. TCRdb ran MiXCR on the 5' RACE reads and lists one entry per CDR3 protein. The profile shows about 250,000 distinct CDR3 sequences, around 8.3% of them singletons. CDR3 length equals 16 residues. Between the trimmed V and J ends, which lost 1 base and 5 bases, there was a span of 17 bases. Looked up from germline, CDR1 is SEHNR and CDR2 is FQNEAQ (reference sequence). The data were obtained in a study of identical twins. The same specimen was also included in a second study, on yellow fever vaccine responses in identical twins.

This clonotype was obtained from a woman aged 18 to 35 in good health. The chain is built from TRBV7-9 and TRBJ2-5; D may be TRBD2 (6 bases). The sample taken for sequencing was CD8+ T cells sorted from blood. Here the CDR3 reads CASSLVVVGGQETQYF. The CDR3 DNA is TGTGCCAGCAGCTTAGTAGTCGTGGGGGGTCAGGAGACCCAGTACTTC.